The 28 T cell receptor beta chains reported below all come from one sample, sequenced in a study of early T cells in non-severe SARS-CoV-2 infection. One entry per CDR3 protein, called by TCRdb with MiXCR from the 5' RACE reads. The sample contains tens of thousands of distinct CDR3 sequences, 4% of which appear only once. The sequenced material came from whole blood. The receptors shown here come from an adult who was a healthcare worker with PCR-confirmed SARS-CoV-2 infection or an uninfected control (not recorded which).

This clonotype has a handful of counts. The CDR3 protein is CATSDPSGRGHEQYF. CDR3 coding DNA: TGTGCCACCAGTGATCCTAGCGGGAGGGGCCACGAGCAGTACTTC. J is TRBJ2-7 and V is TRBV24-1, with 12 positions matching TRBD2. V trimming: 3 bases; J trimming: 5 bases; junction bases outside the gene matches: 4. The CDR3 totals 15 residues. Germline V gene lookup returns CDR1 KGHDR and CDR2 SFDVKD.

This clonotype was recorded many times. The V call is TRBV7-2, the J call TRBJ2-1, with 11 bases aligning to TRBD2. The germline CDR1 and CDR2 sequences are SGHTA and FQGNSA. With 1 base clipped from V and 12 bases from J, the junction kept 11 bases outside the gene matches. The CDR3 is 16 residues long. CDR3 region: CASSLGMGLAAAGQFF. Here the CDR3 DNA reads TGTGCCAGCAGCTTAGGGATGGGACTAGCGGCCGCGGGGCAGTTCTTC.

In this sample, this clonotype turned up many times. This chain links TRBV5-1 with TRBJ2-5, with D uncertain. V lost 0 bases, J lost 2 bases, and 17 bases lay in between. CDR1 is SGHRS and CDR2 is YFSETQ in the germline V gene. The CDR3 length is 17 residues. This CDR3 is CASSLGTLGSLQETQYF. The CDR3 DNA reads TGCGCCAGCAGCTTGGGAACTTTAGGGTCACTACAAGAGACCCAGTACTTC.

This clonotype has ten or more counts. J is TRBJ2-3 and V is TRBV9; TRBD2 might be the D (6 bases). V was shortened by 0 bases and J by 1 base, with 24 bases between the two germline ends. Germline lookup yields CDR1 SGDLS and CDR2 YYNGEE. The CDR3 covers 20 residues. The CDR3 spells CASSVDPHPGLSSGTDTQYF. CDR3 sequence (DNA): TGTGCCAGCAGCGTAGACCCCCATCCGGGACTCTCATCGGGCACAGATACGCAGTATTTT. The whole variable domain, remainder taken from reference TRBV9 and TRBJ2-3, is DSGVTQTPKHLITATGQRVTLRCSPRSGDLSVYWYQQSLDQGLQFLIQYYNGEERAKGNILERFSAQQFPDLHSELNLSSLELGDSALYFCASSVDPHPGLSSGTDTQYFGPGTRLTVL.

This clonotype was counted at least ten times. V gene TRBV7-8 combines with J gene TRBJ2-1; D is unclear. The V gene's germline CDR1 is SGHVS and CDR2 FQNEAQ. The V end lost 1 base, the J end lost 6 bases, and 19 bases lay between the germline ends. The CDR3 sequence is 17 residues long. The DNA for the CDR3 is TGTGCCAGCAGCTTAGGTTCTGCAGGACCCTCTACCAATGAGCAGTTCTTC. Its translation is CASSLGSAGPSTNEQFF.

This clonotype was detected many times. This sequence joins TRBV2 and TRBJ2-5, with 8 bases lining up with TRBD1. V lost 6 bases and J lost 4; bases outside the gene matches: 4. The CDR3 length is 13 residues. Germline V gene sequence: CDR1 SNHLY, CDR2 FYNNEI. The CDR3 DNA reads as TGTGCCAGCAGGAGAGGACAGGGAGAGACCCAGTACTTC. Translation gives CASRRGQGETQYF.

In this sample, this clonotype turned up many times. The chain carries TRBV24-1 and TRBJ1-5; D ambiguous. Per the germline V gene, CDR1 is KGHDR and CDR2 is SFDVKD. The length of the CDR3 is 14 residues. V lost 7 bases to trimming and J lost 5 bases, with 14 bases between them. The CDR3 nucleotides are TGTGCCACCAGGGGCGGGGAGTATGATCAGCCCCAGCATTTT. This codes for CATRGGEYDQPQHF.

The chain uses TRBV12-3 or TRBV12-4 and TRBJ1-2; D call uncertain. The CDR3 runs to 11 residues. V lost 5 bases and J lost 4, with 5 bases in between. CDR3 loop: CASSPGYGYTF. CDR3 nucleotide sequence: TGTGCCAGCAGTCCTGGCTATGGCTACACCTTC.

In its sample, this clonotype was seen many times. The chain combines TRBV7-9 with TRBJ2-7, with TRBD1 as a possible D gene (6 bases). The CDR3 extends over 12 amino acids. Deletions cut 5 bases from V and 5 bases from J, with 10 bases between. Germline loops: CDR1 SEHNR, CDR2 FQNEAQ (reference sequence). The CDR3 DNA follows: TGTGCCAGCAGCGTACAGGGTAACGAGCAGTACTTC. This sequence encodes CASSVQGNEQYF.

The chain combines TRBV2 with TRBJ2-3; TRBD2 is a possible D gene (6 bases). CDR3 length: 13 amino acids. With 8 bases removed from V and 1 base from J, the gap between germline ends came to 10 bases. Germline V lookup: CDR1 SNHLY, CDR2 FYNNEI. CDR3 protein: CASPGLRTDTQYF. The CDR3 nucleotides are TGTGCCAGCCCGGGACTCCGCACAGATACGCAGTATTTT.

In this sample, this clonotype turned up many times. The CDR3 reads CASSQGLGLAPEQYF. Here the CDR3 DNA reads TGTGCCAGCAGCCAAGGGTTAGGACTAGCTCCCGAGCAGTACTTC. The chain recombines TRBV3-1 with TRBJ2-7; 8 positions agree with TRBD2. The J segment lost 6 bases and the V segment lost 1 base, leaving 8 bases of the junction unmatched. The CDR3 length is 15 residues. From germline, CDR1 is LGHDT and CDR2 YNNKEL (reference sequence).

V is TRBV20-1 and J is TRBJ2-7; D not resolved. In germline, CDR1 is DFQATT, CDR2 SNEGSKA (reference sequence). The CDR3 is made up of 11 amino acids. V lost 0 bases to trimming and J lost 4 bases, with 4 bases between them. The DNA of the CDR3 is TGCAGTGCTAGAGAGGTGTACGAGCAGTACTTC. Protein product: CSAREVYEQYF.

This clonotype was counted ten times or more. The chain links TRBV7-9 to TRBJ2-7; TRBD1 is a possible D gene (7 bases). This CDR3 is built from 14 residues. The germline CDR1 and CDR2 sequences are SEHNR and FQNEAQ (reference sequence). V was trimmed by 6 bases and J by 4 bases, leaving 16 bases between them. The CDR3 DNA follows: TGTGCCAGCAGAGGGCAGGGGGGACTTTACGAGCAGTACTTC. Translation gives CASRGQGGLYEQYF.

In this sample, this clonotype turned up many times. The chain carries TRBV7-8 and TRBJ2-1, with D perhaps matching TRBD1 or TRBD2 (5 bases each). Trimming removed 4 bases from V and 7 bases from J, with 14 bases in between. The CDR3 runs 14 residues. Germline V lookup: CDR1 SGHVS, CDR2 FQNEAQ. The CDR3 nucleotides are TGTGCCAGCAGCTGGGACCCGCGTAGAAATGAGCAGTTCTTC. Protein sequence: CASSWDPRRNEQFF.

This clonotype was recorded many times. The CDR3, as DNA: TGTGCCAGCAGTGAAGGGGGGACCGGGGAGCTGTTTTTT. Translated: CASSEGGTGELFF. The rearrangement uses TRBV25-1 and TRBJ2-2; perhaps TRBD2 as D (6 bases). CDR1 and CDR2 (germline): MGHDK, SYGVNS. This CDR3 spans 13 amino acids. V gave up 2 bases and J gave up 5 bases, with 6 bases separating them.

The chain couples TRBV13 to TRBJ2-1; D could derive from TRBD1 or TRBD2 (5 bases each). V was shortened by 4 bases and J by 10 bases, with 8 bases between the two germline ends. This CDR3 spans 11 amino acids. CDR1 is PRHDT and CDR2 is FYEKMQ in the germline V gene (reference sequence). CDR3 amino acids: CASSSGTEQFF. The CDR3 nucleotides are TGTGCCAGCAGCTCCGGGACGGAGCAGTTCTTC.

This clonotype has ten or more counts. The J gene is TRBJ1-1, the V gene TRBV20-1; maybe TRBD1 (5 bases). Germline V gives CDR1 DFQATT, CDR2 SNEGSKA (reference sequence). CDR3 size: 11 residues. V lost 6 bases and J lost 4, with 9 bases in between. In DNA form, the CDR3 reads TGCAGTGCGAGTGGGGCCACTGAAGCTTTCTTT. Protein product: CSASGATEAFF.

This clonotype was seen ten or more times. The rearrangement uses TRBV5-4 and TRBJ2-3; perhaps TRBD1 as D (5 bases). The CDR3 spans 13 residues. Germline CDR1 SGHNT, CDR2 YYREEE (reference sequence). The V end lost 3 bases, the J end lost 6 bases, and 11 bases lay between the germline ends. CDR3 bases: TGTGCCAGCAGCTATCTAGGGGCGGATACGCAGTATTTT. Protein: CASSYLGADTQYF.

This clonotype was found many times. The chain employs TRBV19 and TRBJ2-1; a possible D gene is TRBD1 (6 bases). From germline, CDR1 is LNHDA and CDR2 SQIVND (reference sequence). The CDR3 length is 12 residues. Trimming pared 5 bases from V and 8 bases from J, leaving 10 bases between. Here the CDR3 reads CASSLQGDEQFF. CDR3 coding DNA: TGTGCCAGTAGTTTACAGGGTGATGAGCAGTTCTTC.

The rearrangement links TRBV1 to TRBJ2-7; the tabulated D call, TRBD2, remains unverified against the DNA. TRBV1 has pseudogene status. The CDR3 has 16 residues. The CDR3 nucleotides are TGCACCAGCAGCCAAGATAAGCGAGGGCACTACTACGAGCAGTACTTC. Translating gives CTSSQDKRGHYYEQYF.

At least ten counts were recorded for this clonotype. The gene calls are TRBV11-3 and TRBJ2-5, with D unclear. Trimming pared 1 base from V and 4 bases from J, leaving 1 base between. In germline, CDR1 is SGHNT, CDR2 YENEEA. The CDR3 totals 11 residues. The CDR3, as DNA: TGTGCCAGCAGCTTAGCAGAGACCCAGTACTTC. Translated: CASSLAETQYF.

This clonotype was observed at least ten times. The chain has TRBV6-5 and TRBJ2-5; 9 nucleotides agree with TRBD1. The germline gives CDR1 MNHEY, CDR2 SVGAGI. The V gene end was trimmed by 6 bases and the J gene end by 4 bases; junction bases not matched to a gene: 6. CDR3 size: 14 residues. The CDR3 nucleotides are TGTGCCAGCAGGCCTACAGGGGGCACAGAGACCCAGTACTTC. Protein product: CASRPTGGTETQYF.

This clonotype was recorded a few times. The V call is TRBV5-5, the J call TRBJ2-5, with 7 nucleotides matching TRBD1. Germline V gene lookup returns CDR1 SGHKS and CDR2 YYEKEE (reference sequence). This CDR3 is 14 amino acids long. The ends lost 4 bases at V and 3 bases at J; junction bases unmatched: 6. Here the CDR3 reads CASSPGTAKETQYF. The CDR3 region has the DNA TGTGCCAGCAGCCCCGGGACAGCTAAAGAGACCCAGTACTTC.

This clonotype was found many times. The V gene is TRBV9, the J gene TRBJ1-5; 7 bases line up with TRBD1. Germline V CDR1 and CDR2: SGDLS, YYNGEE. The CDR3 extends over 15 amino acids. With 3 bases clipped from V and 5 bases from J, the junction kept 8 bases outside the gene matches. Written as DNA, the CDR3 is TGTGCCAGCAGCGAGTCCGGGACAGACTATCAGCCCCAGCATTTT. This sequence encodes CASSESGTDYQPQHF.

This clonotype was detected many times. V is TRBV7-3 and J is TRBJ2-1, with 10 bases that match TRBD2. From germline, CDR1 is SGHTA and CDR2 FQGTGA. Trimming took 5 bases from V and 2 from J; bases not matched to a gene: 6. There are 16 residues in the CDR3. Here the CDR3 reads CASSAISGGAYNEQFF. CDR3 coding DNA: TGTGCCAGCAGCGCAATCAGCGGGGGGGCCTACAATGAGCAGTTCTTC.

This clonotype was found many times. The chain employs TRBV11-2 and TRBJ1-2, with TRBD1 as a possible D gene (5 bases). V was trimmed by 5 bases and J by 2 bases, leaving 9 bases between them. The CDR3 has 13 amino acids. CDR1 is SGHAT and CDR2 is FQNNGV in the germline V gene. The CDR3 loop reads CASSGGPNYGYTF. The CDR3 DNA reads as TGTGCCAGCAGCGGGGGACCCAACTATGGCTACACCTTC. The full variable domain, rest sourced from reference TRBV11-2 and TRBJ1-2, is EAGVAQSPRYKIIEKRQSVAFWCNPISGHATLYWYQQILGQGPKLLIQFQNNGVVDDSQLPKDRFSAERLKGVDSTLKIQPAKLEDSAVYLCASSGGPNYGYTFGSGTRLTVV.

This clonotype was recorded at least ten times. V gene TRBV11-2 combines with J gene TRBJ1-1; the D is unclear. Germline V lookup: CDR1 SGHAT, CDR2 FQNNGV. Trimming shortened V by 1 base and J by 5 bases, and 8 bases separated the two germline ends. The CDR3 runs 13 residues. The CDR3 DNA follows: TGTGCCAGCAGCTTAGGTTTCCGAACTGAAGCTTTCTTT. Translating gives CASSLGFRTEAFF.

There are many counts of this clonotype. V usage is TRBV7-9 and J usage is TRBJ2-3; the D is unclear. The CDR3 sequence is 12 residues long. Germline V gene lookup returns CDR1 SEHNR and CDR2 FQNEAQ (reference sequence). V was trimmed by 4 bases and J by 1 base, leaving 3 bases between them. The CDR3 here is CASSSGTDTQYF. As DNA, the CDR3 is TGTGCCAGCAGCTCCGGCACAGATACGCAGTATTTT.